This T cell receptor beta chain was identified in a study of cytomegalovirus exposure and HLA in healthy donors. Whole-study context: Per a later analysis, the approximately 690 first-cohort and 120 or so validation repertoires shared one platform.

To note about this clone: Antigen unknown.

Study-level results: There were 150 or so TCR beta chains listed as cytomegalovirus-associated. In vitro checks showed that a few CMV-associated chains really do target CMV antigens.

Measured with immunoSEQ multiplex PCR; TCRdb has only the in-frame clones, and not every one. Of 200,000 or so clones listed, approximately 80% are singletons. This TCR came from a man aged 18 to 30 in good health and CMV-seropositive. Sequences were obtained from PBMCs.

The CDR3 loop is CASSDSGTSTNEQFF. CDR3 nucleotides: TGTGCCAGCAGCGACTCCGGGACTAGCACCAATGAGCAGTTCTTC. The rearrangement joins TRBV11-2 to TRBJ2-1, with 9 bases aligning to TRBD2. Germline loops: CDR1 SGHAT, CDR2 FQNNGV. This CDR3 has 15 residues. V shed 5 bases and J 6 bases; nucleotides not matched to a gene: 8.